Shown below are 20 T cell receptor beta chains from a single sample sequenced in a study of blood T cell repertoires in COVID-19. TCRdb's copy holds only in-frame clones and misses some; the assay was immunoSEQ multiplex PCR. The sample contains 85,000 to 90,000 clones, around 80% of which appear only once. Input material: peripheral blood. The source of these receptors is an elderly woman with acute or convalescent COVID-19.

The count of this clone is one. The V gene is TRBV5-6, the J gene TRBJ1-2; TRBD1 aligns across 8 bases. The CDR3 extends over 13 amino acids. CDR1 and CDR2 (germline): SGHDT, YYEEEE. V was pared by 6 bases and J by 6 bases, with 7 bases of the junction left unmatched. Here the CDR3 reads CASTWTGIDGYTF. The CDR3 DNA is TGTGCCAGCACCTGGACAGGGATCGATGGCTACACCTTC.

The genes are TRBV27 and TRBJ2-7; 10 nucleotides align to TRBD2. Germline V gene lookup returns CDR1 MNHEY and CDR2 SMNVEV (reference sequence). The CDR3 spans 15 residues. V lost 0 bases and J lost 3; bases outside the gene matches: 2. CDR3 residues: CASSLSPSGSYEQYF. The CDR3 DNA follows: TGTGCCAGCAGTTTATCGCCTAGCGGGAGCTACGAGCAGTACTTC.

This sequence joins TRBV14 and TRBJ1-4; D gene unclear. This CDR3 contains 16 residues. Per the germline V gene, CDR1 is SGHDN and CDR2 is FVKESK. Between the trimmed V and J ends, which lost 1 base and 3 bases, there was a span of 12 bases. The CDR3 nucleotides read TGTGCCAGCAGCCAAGTTTTAAGCGGGGCTAATGAAAAACTGTTTTTT. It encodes CASSQVLSGANEKLFF.

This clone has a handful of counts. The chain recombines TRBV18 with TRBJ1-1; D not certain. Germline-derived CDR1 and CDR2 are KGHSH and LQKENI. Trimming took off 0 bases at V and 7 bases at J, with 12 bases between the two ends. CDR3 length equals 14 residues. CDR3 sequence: CASSPPVLSDEAFF. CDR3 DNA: TGTGCCAGCTCACCACCGGTACTGAGCGATGAAGCTTTCTTT.

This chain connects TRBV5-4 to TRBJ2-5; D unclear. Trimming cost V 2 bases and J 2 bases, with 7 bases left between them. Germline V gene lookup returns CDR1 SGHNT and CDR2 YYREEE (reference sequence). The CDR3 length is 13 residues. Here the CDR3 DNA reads TGTGCCAGCAGCTTTGGGCCACAAGAGACCCAGTACTTC. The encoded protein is CASSFGPQETQYF.

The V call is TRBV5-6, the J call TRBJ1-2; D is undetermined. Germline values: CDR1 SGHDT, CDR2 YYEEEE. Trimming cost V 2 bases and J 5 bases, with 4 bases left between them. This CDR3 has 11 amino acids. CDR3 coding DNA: TGTGCCAGCAGCTTCCAGTATGGCTACACCTTC. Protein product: CASSFQYGYTF.

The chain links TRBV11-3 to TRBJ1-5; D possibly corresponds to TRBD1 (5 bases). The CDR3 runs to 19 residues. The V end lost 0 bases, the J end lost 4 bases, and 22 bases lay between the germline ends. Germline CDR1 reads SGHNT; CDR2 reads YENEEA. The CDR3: CASSLDFLFGQGENQPQHF. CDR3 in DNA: TGTGCCAGCAGCTTAGATTTCTTATTCGGCCAGGGTGAGAATCAGCCCCAGCATTTT.

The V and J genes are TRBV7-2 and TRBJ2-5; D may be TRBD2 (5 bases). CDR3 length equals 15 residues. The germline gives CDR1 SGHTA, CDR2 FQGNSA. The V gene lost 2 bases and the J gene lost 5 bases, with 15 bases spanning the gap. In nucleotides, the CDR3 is TGTGCCAGCAGCTTACCAAATTCGGGAACGGAGACCCAGTACTTC. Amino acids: CASSLPNSGTETQYF.

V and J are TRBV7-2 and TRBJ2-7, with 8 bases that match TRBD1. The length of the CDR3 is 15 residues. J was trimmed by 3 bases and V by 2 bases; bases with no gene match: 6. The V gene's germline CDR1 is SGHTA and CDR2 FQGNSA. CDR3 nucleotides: TGTGCCAGCAGCTTAAATGCAGGGGGCATCTACGAGCAGTACTTC. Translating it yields CASSLNAGGIYEQYF. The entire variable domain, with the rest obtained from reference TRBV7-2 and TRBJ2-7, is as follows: GAGVSQSPSNKVTEKGKDVELRCDPISGHTALYWYRQSLGQGLEFLIYFQGNSAPDKSGLPSDRFSAERTGGSVSTLTIQRTQQEDSAVYLCASSLNAGGIYEQYFGPGTRLTVT.

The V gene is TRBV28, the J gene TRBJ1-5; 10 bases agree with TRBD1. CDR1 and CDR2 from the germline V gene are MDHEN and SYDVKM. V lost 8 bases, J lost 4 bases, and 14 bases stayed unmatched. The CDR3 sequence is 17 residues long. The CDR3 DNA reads TGTGCCAGCTACAACGGCAAGACAGGGGGCGCGAATCAGCCCCAGCATTTT. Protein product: CASYNGKTGGANQPQHF.

This CDR3 reads CASSLLTGKEGELFF. In DNA form, the CDR3 reads TGCGCCAGCAGCTTGCTAACAGGGAAAGAAGGGGAGCTGTTTTTT. The chain couples TRBV5-1 to TRBJ2-2; D is perhaps TRBD1 (6 bases). CDR1 is SGHRS and CDR2 is YFSETQ in the germline V gene. V lost 1 base, J lost 8 bases, and 15 bases lay in between. This CDR3 has 15 residues.

CDR3 residues: CASRRQGFYTEAFF. The CDR3 region has the DNA TGTGCCAGCAGACGACAGGGTTTCTATACTGAAGCTTTCTTT. The chain couples TRBV6-5 to TRBJ1-1; 7 bases match TRBD1. The length of the CDR3 is 14 residues. V shed 6 bases, J shed 5 bases, and the junction held 9 bases outside the gene matches. Germline CDR1 and CDR2: MNHEY and SVGAGI.

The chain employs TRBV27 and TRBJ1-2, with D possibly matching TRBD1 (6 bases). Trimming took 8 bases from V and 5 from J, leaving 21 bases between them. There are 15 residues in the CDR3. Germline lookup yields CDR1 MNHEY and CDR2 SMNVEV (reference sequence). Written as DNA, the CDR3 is TGTGCCAGCTCCCCAGGGGACGGATTAATTTATGGCTACACCTTC. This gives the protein CASSPGDGLIYGYTF.

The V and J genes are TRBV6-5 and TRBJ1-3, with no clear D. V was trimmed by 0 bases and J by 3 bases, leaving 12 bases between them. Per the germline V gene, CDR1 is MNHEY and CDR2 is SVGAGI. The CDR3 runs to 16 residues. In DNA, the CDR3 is TGTGCCAGCAGTTACTCGAGAATGGGAGATGGAAACACCATATATTTT. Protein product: CASSYSRMGDGNTIYF.

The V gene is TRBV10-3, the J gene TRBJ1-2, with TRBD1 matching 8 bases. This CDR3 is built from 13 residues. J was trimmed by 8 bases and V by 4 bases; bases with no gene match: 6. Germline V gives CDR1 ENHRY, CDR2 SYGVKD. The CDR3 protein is CAISAGGAEGYTF. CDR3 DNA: TGTGCCATCAGTGCAGGGGGCGCGGAAGGCTACACCTTC.

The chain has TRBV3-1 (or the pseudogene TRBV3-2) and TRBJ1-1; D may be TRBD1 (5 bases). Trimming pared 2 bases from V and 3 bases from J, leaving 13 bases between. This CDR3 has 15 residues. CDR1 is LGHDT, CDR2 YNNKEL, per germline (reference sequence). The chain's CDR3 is CASSQSWEGDTEAFF. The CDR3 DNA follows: TGTGCCAGCAGCCAAAGCTGGGAAGGGGACACTGAAGCTTTCTTT.

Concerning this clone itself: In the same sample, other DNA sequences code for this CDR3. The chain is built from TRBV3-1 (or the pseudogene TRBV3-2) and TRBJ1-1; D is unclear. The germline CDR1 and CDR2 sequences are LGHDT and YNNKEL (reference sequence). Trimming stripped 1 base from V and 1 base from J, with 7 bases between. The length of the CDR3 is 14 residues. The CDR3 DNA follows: TGTGCCAGCAGCCAAGTCCTACCGAACACTGAAGCTTTCTTT. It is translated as CASSQVLPNTEAFF.

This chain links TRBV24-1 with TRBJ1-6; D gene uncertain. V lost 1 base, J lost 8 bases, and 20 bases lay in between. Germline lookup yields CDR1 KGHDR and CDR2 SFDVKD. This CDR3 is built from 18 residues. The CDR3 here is CATSDFSRWGDWDSPLHF. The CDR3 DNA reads TGTGCCACCAGTGATTTCTCGAGGTGGGGAGACTGGGATTCACCCCTCCACTTT.

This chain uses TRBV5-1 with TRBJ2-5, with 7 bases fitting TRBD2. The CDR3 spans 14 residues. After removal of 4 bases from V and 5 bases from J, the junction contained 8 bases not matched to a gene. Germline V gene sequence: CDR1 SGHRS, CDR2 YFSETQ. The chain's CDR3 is CASSRGRGSETQYF. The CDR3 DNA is TGCGCCAGCAGCCGGGGGAGGGGATCCGAGACCCAGTACTTC.

The DNA of the CDR3 is TGTGCCAGCAGTTCCGGGACAATGCCGGAGACCCAGTACTTC. It encodes CASSSGTMPETQYF. This chain links TRBV2 with TRBJ2-5; D is possibly TRBD1 (6 bases). CDR1 and CDR2 from the germline V gene are SNHLY and FYNNEI. Trimming removed 5 bases at V and 5 bases at J, with 15 bases between. CDR3 length: 14 amino acids.